One sample yielded the 25 T cell receptor beta chains listed below, sequenced in a study of blood T cell repertoires in COVID-19. Method: immunoSEQ multiplex PCR; TCRdb's copy keeps in-frame clones and lacks some. Among about 210,000 clones, 70% to 90% were seen once, and the ten largest hold roughly 13%. Material: peripheral blood. These TCRs come from a human donor in a cohort sampled during active COVID-19.

The rearrangement links TRBV28 to TRBJ2-1; 8 bases are shared with TRBD2. Germline V gives CDR1 MDHEN, CDR2 SYDVKM. V lost 6 bases and J lost 6; bases outside the gene matches: 10. This CDR3 is built from 15 residues. The CDR3 DNA reads TGTGCCAGCAGCTTTAGCGGGGAGTTTGGCAATGAGCAGTTCTTC. Protein: CASSFSGEFGNEQFF.

In its sample, this clone was seen once. The junction departs from germline at one end; a sequencing error may be responsible. This chain links TRBV7-7 with TRBJ2-7; D is possibly TRBD1 (6 bases). Germline V gene lookup returns CDR1 SSHAT and CDR2 FNYEAQ (reference sequence). CDR3 size: 14 residues. The CDR3 bases are TGTGCTAGCAGCCAGGGACACCAATCCTACGAGCAGTACTTC. This sequence encodes CASSQGHQSYEQYF. The whole variable domain, filled in from reference TRBV7-7 and TRBJ2-7, reads GAGVSQSPRYKVTKRGQDVTLRCDPISSHATLYWYQQALGQGPEFLTYFNYEAQPDKSGLPSDRFSAERPEGSISTLTIQRTEQRDSAMYRCASSQGHQSYEQYFGPGTRLTVT.

The chain joins TRBV6-2 or TRBV6-3 to TRBJ2-1; 10 bases map to TRBD1. V lost 6 bases and J lost 2; bases outside the gene matches: 4. Germline-derived CDR1 and CDR2 are MNHEY and SVGEGT. The CDR3 consists of 15 residues. The CDR3 is CASSRGQGPYNEQFF. For the CDR3, the DNA is TGTGCCAGCAGCCGGGGACAGGGGCCCTACAATGAGCAGTTCTTC.

The chain recombines TRBV6-6 with TRBJ1-1; the D is unclear. V lost 4 bases, J lost 0 bases, and 6 bases lay in between. This CDR3 spans 13 amino acids. Germline lookup yields CDR1 MNHNY and CDR2 SVGAGI (reference sequence). This CDR3 is CASSSKLNTEAFF. As DNA, the CDR3 is TGTGCCAGCAGTTCTAAGCTGAACACTGAAGCTTTCTTT.

This clone was seen more than once but under ten times. V and J are TRBV7-9 and TRBJ2-6; D may be TRBD1 (5 bases). Germline lookup yields CDR1 SEHNR and CDR2 FQNEAQ (reference sequence). The V and J ends lost 5 bases and 0 bases respectively, with 14 bases between them. The CDR3 has 17 residues. The DNA for the CDR3 is TGTGCCAGCAGCCCGCAGGGCCTTAGCTCTGGGGCCAACGTCCTGACTTTC. Amino acid sequence: CASSPQGLSSGANVLTF.

With regard to this clone: One end of the junction does not line up with germline, which may come from a read error. The sample carries other DNA sequences with the same CDR3. This chain connects TRBV9 to TRBJ1-5; 7 bases are shared with TRBD1. Germline CDR1 is SGDLS and CDR2 is YYNGEE. CDR3 size: 15 residues. The CDR3 DNA reads as TGTGCCAGCAGCGTAGGCGGACAGGCGGGTCAGCCCCAACATTTT. Protein: CASSVGGQAGQPQHF.

This clone has just a few counts. V usage is TRBV29-1 and J usage is TRBJ2-3, with TRBD2 identical over 15 bases. Trimming cost V 4 bases and J 6 bases; bases outside gene matches: 2. The CDR3 sequence is 14 residues long. The germline CDR1 and CDR2 sequences are SQVTM and ANQGSEA. The CDR3 sequence: CSVGTSGREDTQYF. The CDR3 DNA follows: TGCAGCGTTGGGACTAGCGGGAGGGAGGATACGCAGTATTTT.

This clone occurred a few times. The chain uses TRBV6-1 and TRBJ1-2; weak D call: TRBD1 (5 bases). This CDR3 has 12 residues. The germline gives CDR1 MNHNS, CDR2 SASEGT. The germline V and J ends were trimmed by 1 base and 7 bases, with 7 bases remaining between them. The CDR3 bases are TGTGCCAGCAGTGAAGGGGGGGTTGGCTACACCTTC. This codes for CASSEGGVGYTF.

V usage is TRBV5-1 and J usage is TRBJ2-1; D remains ambiguous. This CDR3 has 16 residues. Per the germline V gene, CDR1 is SGHRS and CDR2 is YFSETQ. The germline V and J ends were trimmed by 2 bases and 4 bases, with 16 bases remaining between them. The CDR3 sequence: CASSFAEVTGYNEQFF. CDR3 DNA: TGCGCCAGCAGCTTCGCTGAGGTAACTGGTTACAATGAGCAGTTCTTC. The variable domain in full, completed from reference TRBV5-1 and TRBJ2-1, reads KAGVTQTPRYLIKTRGQQVTLSCSPISGHRSVSWYQQTPGQGLQFLFEYFSETQRNKGNFPGRFSGRQFSNSRSEMNVSTLELGDSALYLCASSFAEVTGYNEQFFGPGTRLTVL.

The CDR3 region is CASSSGQGDYGYTF. CDR3 nucleotide sequence: TGTGCCAGCAGTTCCGGACAGGGGGACTATGGCTACACCTTC. This chain joins TRBV28 and TRBJ1-2; TRBD1 matches 10 bases. This CDR3 comprises 14 residues. With V trimmed by 4 bases and J by 3 bases, 2 bases remained unmatched. Looked up from germline, CDR1 is MDHEN and CDR2 is SYDVKM.

This chain uses TRBV21-1 with TRBJ1-1; the table's D call, TRBD1, was not checked against the DNA. TRBV21-1 is a pseudogene. The CDR3 sequence is 12 residues long. This CDR3 reads CASSDRWTVAFF. The DNA of the CDR3 is TGTGCCAGCAGCGACAGGTGGACGGTAGCTTTCTTT.

This clone is a singleton in its sample. J is TRBJ1-2 and V is TRBV28; 9 bases are shared with TRBD1. Germline V gene sequence: CDR1 MDHEN, CDR2 SYDVKM. Trimming took 5 bases from V and 7 from J; bases not matched to a gene: 8. The CDR3 has 14 residues. The CDR3, as DNA: TGTGCCAGCAGTGGCCCGGGACAGGGAGGTGGCTACACCTTC. Translated, it gives CASSGPGQGGGYTF.

The J gene is TRBJ1-2, the V gene TRBV12-3 or TRBV12-4, with D tentatively TRBD1 (6 bases). The CDR3 runs to 13 residues. V was pared by 5 bases and J by 4 bases, with 11 bases between. CDR3 in DNA: TGTGCCAGCAGTCGGGACACACTCTATGGCTACACCTTC. It encodes CASSRDTLYGYTF.

The rearrangement joins TRBV6-1 to TRBJ1-4; a weak D match, TRBD1 (6 bases). In germline, CDR1 is MNHNS, CDR2 SASEGT. This CDR3 spans 13 amino acids. Deletions cut 3 bases from V and 8 bases from J, with 10 bases between. In DNA, the CDR3 is TGTGCCAGCAGTGACAGGGGATTGGAAAAACTGTTTTTT. It specifies CASSDRGLEKLFF.

This clone was counted between two and nine times. This chain links TRBV19 with TRBJ1-1; maybe TRBD1 (6 bases). The V gene lost 5 bases and the J gene lost 4 bases, with 11 bases spanning the gap. The CDR3 totals 13 residues. Germline V gene data show CDR1 as LNHDA and CDR2 as SQIVND (reference sequence). DNA of the CDR3: TGTGCCAGTAGTCACAGGGACGGCACTGAAGCTTTCTTT. This codes for CASSHRDGTEAFF.

The chain is built from TRBV3-1 (or the pseudogene TRBV3-2) and TRBJ2-3, with D perhaps TRBD1 (5 bases). Germline assignment: CDR1 LGHDT and CDR2 YNNKEL (reference sequence). V was pared by 0 bases and J by 4 bases, with 11 bases between. The CDR3 consists of 15 residues. CDR3 sequence (DNA): TGTGCCAGCAGCCAAGAGTGGCAGGGCCCAGATACGCAGTATTTT. Translating gives CASSQEWQGPDTQYF.

The V gene is TRBV5-1, the J gene TRBJ2-7, with 7 bases identical to TRBD1. The CDR3 consists of 13 residues. After removal of 4 bases from V and 6 bases from J, the junction contained 7 bases not matched to a gene. CDR1 and CDR2 from the germline V gene are SGHRS and YFSETQ. The CDR3 here is CASSLDRDGEQYF. In DNA, the CDR3 is TGCGCCAGCAGCCTCGACAGGGACGGCGAGCAGTACTTC. Combining the CDR3 with reference TRBV5-1 and TRBJ2-7 gives the whole variable domain KAGVTQTPRYLIKTRGQQVTLSCSPISGHRSVSWYQQTPGQGLQFLFEYFSETQRNKGNFPGRFSGRQFSNSRSEMNVSTLELGDSALYLCASSLDRDGEQYFGPGTRLTVT.

The chain has TRBV3-1 (or the pseudogene TRBV3-2) and TRBJ1-1; D unclear. CDR1 and CDR2 from the germline V gene are LGHDT and YNNKEL (reference sequence). This CDR3 is built from 15 residues. Trimming took 3 bases from V and 0 from J, leaving 11 bases between them. The CDR3 sequence is CASSQAAAMNTEAFF. The CDR3 coding sequence is TGTGCCAGCAGCCAGGCTGCAGCGATGAACACTGAAGCTTTCTTT.

The chain carries TRBV5-6 and TRBJ2-1, with D uncertain. This CDR3 is built from 14 residues. Trimming shortened V by 4 bases and J by 6 bases, and 14 bases separated the two germline ends. Germline CDR1 reads SGHDT; CDR2 reads YYEEEE. The CDR3, as DNA: TGTGCCAGCAGCCCTGGCTTTTTGCTCAATGAGCAGTTCTTC. This codes for CASSPGFLLNEQFF.

The V gene is TRBV27, the J gene TRBJ2-7; 10 positions match TRBD2. The CDR3 length is 16 residues. Trimming cost V 1 base and J 6 bases; bases outside gene matches: 9. The V gene's germline CDR1 is MNHEY and CDR2 SMNVEV (reference sequence). The CDR3 DNA reads as TGTGCCAGCAGTTTATTCCCTCTAGCGGGAGTCTCCGAGCAGTACTTC. This translates into CASSLFPLAGVSEQYF.

The chain has TRBV9 and TRBJ1-1, with 7 bases matching TRBD1. Germline assignment: CDR1 SGDLS and CDR2 YYNGEE. Losses at the gene ends were 3 bases for V and 1 base for J; bases not matched to a gene: 6. CDR3 length: 15 residues. CDR3 region: CASSARTGGNTEAFF. In DNA form, the CDR3 reads TGTGCCAGCAGCGCCCGGACAGGAGGGAACACTGAAGCTTTCTTT.

This clone was seen only once. The rearrangement links TRBV6-6 to TRBJ2-3, with D uncertain. V lost 10 bases and J 0 bases, leaving 11 bases between the germline ends. CDR1 is MNHNY and CDR2 is SVGAGI in the germline V gene (reference sequence). This CDR3 has 13 amino acids. The CDR3 bases are TGTGCCACCAAGGAGACTAGCACAGATACGCAGTATTTT. It is translated as CATKETSTDTQYF.

The rearrangement uses TRBV3-1 (or the pseudogene TRBV3-2) and TRBJ1-1; the match to TRBD1 covers 9 bases. Looked up from germline, CDR1 is LGHDT and CDR2 is YNNKEL (reference sequence). The CDR3 covers 16 residues. V lost 3 bases and J lost 0; bases outside the gene matches: 5. The CDR3 reads CASSQGTGNLNTEAFF. The CDR3 region has the DNA TGTGCCAGCAGCCAGGGGACAGGGAACTTGAACACTGAAGCTTTCTTT.

CDR3: CASSPPRSRGDKNIQYF. The CDR3 DNA reads as TGTGCCAGCAGCCCCCCCCGGAGCAGGGGTGACAAAAACATTCAGTACTTC. The genes are TRBV3-1 (or the pseudogene TRBV3-2) and TRBJ2-4, with D possibly TRBD1 on 6 matching bases. The CDR3 totals 17 residues. The germline V gene has CDR1 LGHDT and CDR2 YNNKEL (reference sequence). V was pared by 4 bases and J by 3 bases, with 19 bases between.

The chain recombines TRBV29-1 with TRBJ1-1; D perhaps matches TRBD1 (5 bases). This CDR3 comprises 16 residues. Germline CDR1 reads SQVTM; CDR2 reads ANQGSEA. The V and J ends lost 7 bases and 7 bases respectively, with 28 bases between them. The DNA of the CDR3 is TGCAGCGCACCCGCTTGGGAGGGGCGGGTAGATGTTGAAGCTTTCTTT. Its translation is CSAPAWEGRVDVEAFF.